The following is a T cell receptor beta chain sequence with its context. Method: immunoSEQ multiplex PCR; TCRdb's copy keeps in-frame clones and lacks some. The sample yields over 100,000 clones, about 90% seen once. This sample is drawn from a study of control samples from healthy donors and cancer patients. Germline CDR1 SGHRS, CDR2 YFSETQ. The CDR3 covers 14 residues. Trimming cost V 4 bases and J 1 base; bases outside gene matches: 0. Source material: blood. This TCR was sampled from a woman aged 50 to 60 in good health. This chain joins TRBV5-1 and TRBJ2-5, with 11 bases that match TRBD2. The DNA of the CDR3 is TGCGCCAGCAGCGGGACTAGCGGCCAAGAGACCCAGTACTTC. Protein sequence: CASSGTSGQETQYF.